The present entry profiles one T cell receptor beta chain with its context. Antigen unknown. This specimen comes from a study of identical twins. Overall study findings and caveats: Sequences that were beta out-of-frame showed weaker excess twin sharing.

V lost 0 bases to trimming and J lost 5 bases, with 6 bases between them. The CDR3 is made up of 13 amino acids. Germline lookup yields CDR1 SGHRS and CDR2 YFSETQ. TCRdb analysed the 5' RACE reads with MiXCR anew, one entry per CDR3 protein. This table holds hundreds of thousands of distinct CDR3 sequences, 18% found once. This sample also appeared in a second study, on T cells expressing NK-cell markers. From that study: In 5 to 7 donors, dominant CD3+CD56+NKG2C+ clones formed about 1.0-7.5% of CD8+ cells.

The origin of this receptor is a woman between 18 and 30 years old in good health. Sample: PBMCs. The V call is TRBV5-1, the J call TRBJ2-1; a possible D gene is TRBD1 (5 bases). The CDR3, as DNA: TGCGCCAGCAGCTTGGAAGGGGACAATGAGCAGTTCTTC. Translation: CASSLEGDNEQFF.